This T cell receptor beta chain was obtained from a study of control samples from healthy donors and cancer patients. Profiled with immunoSEQ multiplex PCR; TCRdb holds only in-frame clones, not every one. There are about 60,000 clones in the sample; 65% to 90% occur only once, and about 5% lies in the top ten. Germline V gene lookup returns CDR1 SQVTM and CDR2 ANQGSEA. Trimming removed 4 bases from V and 3 bases from J, with 12 bases in between. The CDR3 is 13 residues long. The receptor comes from a man in his forties or fifties in good health. Sequencing input: blood. The rearrangement uses TRBV29-1 and TRBJ1-1; possible D gene TRBD1, 5 bases. The CDR3 DNA sequence: TGCAGCGTTGTGAGGGGCGCGGACACTGAAGCTTTCTTT. It yields the protein CSVVRGADTEAFF.